This is a list of T cell receptor beta chains from one sample in a study of blood T cell repertoires in COVID-19. Measured with immunoSEQ multiplex PCR; TCRdb has only the in-frame clones, and not every one. The sample includes 150,000 to 200,000 clones, around three quarters seen only once; the top ten take approximately 16%. The sample consisted of PBMCs or T cells enriched from blood (not recorded which). Receptors were obtained from a woman aged 50 to 65 with acute COVID-19. Each CDR3 is given with its conserved first and last residue. The order of the fields is clone size, V gene, CDR3 protein. Size is omitted from some rows. Given values are once, few, many or a class for expanded clones.

size: .; V: TRBV6-5; CDR3: CASSSRGEAFF
size: .; V: TRBV19; CDR3: CASSENRENYGYTF
size: .; V: TRBV7-2; CDR3: CASSPQGQENSPLHF
size: once; V: TRBV6-5; CDR3: CASSYVAGDWGTEAFF
size: .; V: TRBV9; CDR3: CASSITGGRGEAFF
size: .; V: TRBV30; CDR3: CAWTLRTDRVSYGYTF
size: .; V: TRBV6-4; CDR3: CASSEQLLHSGANVLTF
size: .; V: TRBV19; CDR3: CASSIQGQGVPSGGYTF
size: .; V: TRBV28; CDR3: CASSSPASTGLTEAFF
size: .; V: TRBV11-3; CDR3: CASSLIADTGELFF
size: .; V: TRBV30; CDR3: CAWGGQFSNQPQHF
size: .; V: TRBV5-5; CDR3: CASRIGTGLRVGAFF
size: .; V: TRBV5-5; CDR3: CASSLASPETQYF
size: few; V: TRBV4-1; CDR3: CASSQGTGGNSYNEQFF
size: .; V: TRBV29-1; CDR3: CSVARPQETQYF
size: .; V: TRBV18; CDR3: CASFSGTSGVSYNEQFF
size: .; V: TRBV7-2; CDR3: CASSPGLYSNQPQHF
size: .; V: TRBV2; CDR3: CASNFAGGSIQYF
size: .; V: TRBV24-1; CDR3: CATSDNRGNTEAFF
size: .; V: TRBV4-2; CDR3: CASSQVLSPEIYGYTF
size: .; V: TRBV23-1; CDR3: CASSQSETGGINEQFF
size: .; V: TRBV5-6; CDR3: CASSPLPNSPLHF
size: .; V: TRBV3-1/TRBV3-2; CDR3: CASSQVGGGTEAFF
size: .; V: TRBV7-9; CDR3: CASSLGTGGGNTIYF
size: .; V: TRBV12-5; CDR3: CASGLGDTPNQPQHF
size: few; V: TRBV19; CDR3: CASSRGPGQGVTEAFF
size: many; V: TRBV6-5; CDR3: CASSYTRQGRTVGYTF
size: .; V: TRBV12-3/TRBV12-4; CDR3: CASSLGRGLGHF
size: .; V: TRBV4-2; CDR3: CASSQVGTAPLYGYTF
size: .; V: TRBV11-1; CDR3: CASSSTDRGYGYTF
size: .; V: TRBV4-1; CDR3: CASRTAPGQGNYGYTF
size: .; V: TRBV18; CDR3: CASSPDLPGQGAYGYTF
size: .; V: TRBV11-2; CDR3: CASRNRDTGELFF
size: .; V: TRBV5-1; CDR3: CASQSLAGAVNEQFF
size: .; V: TRBV18; CDR3: CASSRTGNEGGIQYF
size: .; V: TRBV3-1/TRBV3-2; CDR3: CASRGGTEAFF
size: many; V: TRBV3-1/TRBV3-2; CDR3: CASSQDLYGTSNTEAFF
size: .; V: TRBV6-4; CDR3: CASSDSKTSGIEQFF
size: once; V: TRBV9; CDR3: CASAPQSDFSNQPQHF
size: .; V: TRBV14; CDR3: CASSQDPRGETQYF
size: .; V: TRBV4-1; CDR3: CASSQEGAGGQPQHF